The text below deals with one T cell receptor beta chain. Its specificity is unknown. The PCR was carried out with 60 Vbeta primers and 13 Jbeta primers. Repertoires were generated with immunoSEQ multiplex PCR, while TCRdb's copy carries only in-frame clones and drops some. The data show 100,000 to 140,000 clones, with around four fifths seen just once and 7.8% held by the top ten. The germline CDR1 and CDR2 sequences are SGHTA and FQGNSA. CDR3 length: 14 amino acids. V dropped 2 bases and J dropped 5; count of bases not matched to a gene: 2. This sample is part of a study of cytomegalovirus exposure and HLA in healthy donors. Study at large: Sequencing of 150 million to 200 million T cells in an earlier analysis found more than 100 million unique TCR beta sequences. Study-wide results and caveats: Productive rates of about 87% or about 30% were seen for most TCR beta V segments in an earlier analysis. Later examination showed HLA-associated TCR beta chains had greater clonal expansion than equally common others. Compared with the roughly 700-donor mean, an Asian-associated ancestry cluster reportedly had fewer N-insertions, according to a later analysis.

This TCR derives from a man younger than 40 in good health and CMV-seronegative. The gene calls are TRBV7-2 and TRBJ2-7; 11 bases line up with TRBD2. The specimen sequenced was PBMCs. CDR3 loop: CASSLTSGSHEQYF. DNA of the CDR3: TGTGCCAGCAGCTTAACTAGCGGGAGCCACGAGCAGTACTTC. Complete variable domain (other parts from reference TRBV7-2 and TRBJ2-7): GAGVSQSPSNKVTEKGKDVELRCDPISGHTALYWYRQSLGQGLEFLIYFQGNSAPDKSGLPSDRFSAERTGGSVSTLTIQRTQQEDSAVYLCASSLTSGSHEQYFGPGTRLTVT.